What follows are 32 T cell receptor beta chains derived from one specimen sequenced in a study of T cell responses to AZD1222 COVID-19 vaccine. The repertoire was sequenced with immunoSEQ multiplex PCR; TCRdb's copy has only in-frame clones and lacks some. Counted here are approximately 70,000 clones, around 86% occurring once; the ten biggest clones make up about 2.4%. The sample consisted of peripheral blood, taken on day 0 of AZD1222 vaccination. The receptors were sampled from an adult in good health.

The V gene is TRBV21-1, the J gene TRBJ2-7; the table's TRBD2 call for D was not verified on the DNA. TRBV21-1 is recorded as a pseudogene. This CDR3 comprises 16 residues. The CDR3 loop reads CASSKYSGGPADEQYF. The CDR3 DNA reads TGTGCCAGCAGCAAATACAGCGGGGGGCCAGCGGACGAGCAGTACTTC.

This clone was picked up one time. The CDR3 DNA follows: TGTGCCAGCAGTCCCGGGGGGCCCGGGGAGCTGTTTTTT. Translated, it gives CASSPGGPGELFF. The chain combines TRBV6-2 or TRBV6-3 with TRBJ2-2; a possible D gene is TRBD2 (7 bases). Germline assignment: CDR1 MNHEY and CDR2 SVGEGT. V lost 5 bases and J lost 6, with 10 bases in between. The CDR3 sequence is 13 residues long.

The chain uses TRBV27 and TRBJ2-6, with a possible D match to TRBD2 (5 bases). This CDR3 has 16 amino acids. Germline CDR1 and CDR2: MNHEY and SMNVEV (reference sequence). Between the trimmed V and J ends, which lost 5 bases and 0 bases, there was a span of 11 bases. The CDR3 DNA sequence: TGTGCCAGCAGTCCCTATCTAGCCTCTGGGGCCAACGTCCTGACTTTC. It specifies CASSPYLASGANVLTF. The entire variable domain, with the rest obtained from reference TRBV27 and TRBJ2-6, is as follows: EAQVTQNPRYLITVTGKKLTVTCSQNMNHEYMSWYRQDPGLGLRQIYYSMNVEVTDKGDVPEGYKVSRKEKRNFPLILESPSPNQTSLYFCASSPYLASGANVLTFGAGSRLTVL.

This clone appeared a single time. The chain uses TRBV6-5 and TRBJ2-7; the D gene is possibly TRBD1 (6 bases). V lost 6 bases to trimming and J lost 0 bases, with 15 bases between them. The CDR3 consists of 15 residues. Germline-derived CDR1 and CDR2 are MNHEY and SVGAGI. The CDR3, as DNA: TGTGCCAGCAGACCTGGGACACGGGTCTCCTACGAGCAGTACTTC. This translates into CASRPGTRVSYEQYF.

This clone was counted a single time. The rearrangement uses TRBV11-2 and TRBJ2-2; 7 bases match TRBD1. The CDR3 is 15 amino acids. Looked up from germline, CDR1 is SGHAT and CDR2 is FQNNGV. V was clipped by 1 base and J by 5 bases; unmatched bases: 4. CDR3 protein: CASSLGGGGTGELFF. The CDR3 DNA follows: TGTGCCAGCAGCTTAGGAGGGGGCGGTACCGGGGAGCTGTTTTTT.

This sequence joins TRBV27 and TRBJ2-7, with 10 nucleotides matching TRBD1. This CDR3 is 14 amino acids long. Germline CDR1 is MNHEY and CDR2 is SMNVEV (reference sequence). V shed 4 bases and J 3 bases; nucleotides not matched to a gene: 3. The CDR3 reads CASSWRDRGYEQYF. CDR3 bases: TGTGCCAGCAGTTGGAGGGACAGGGGCTACGAGCAGTACTTC.

This clone was seen once. The rearrangement links TRBV28 to TRBJ1-5, with a tentative D call TRBD1 (5 bases). In germline, CDR1 is MDHEN, CDR2 SYDVKM. There are 13 residues in the CDR3. The germline V and J ends were trimmed by 6 bases and 5 bases, with 11 bases remaining between them. Here the CDR3 reads CASRGDRDQPQHF. DNA for the CDR3: TGTGCCAGCAGAGGGGACCGAGATCAGCCCCAGCATTTT.

V usage is TRBV7-9 and J usage is TRBJ2-1, with 9 bases identical to TRBD2. The V gene end was trimmed by 5 bases and the J gene end by 7 bases; junction bases not matched to a gene: 12. This CDR3 is built from 16 residues. In germline, CDR1 is SEHNR, CDR2 FQNEAQ (reference sequence). The CDR3 region has the DNA TGTGCCAGCAGCCTCACAATTAGCGGGGGTTATAATGAGCAGTTCTTC. It specifies CASSLTISGGYNEQFF. The variable domain in full, with the rest retrieved from reference TRBV7-9 and TRBJ2-1, is DTGVSQNPRHKITKRGQNVTFRCDPISEHNRLYWYRQTLGQGPEFLTYFQNEAQLEKSRLLSDRFSAERPKGSFSTLEIQRTEQGDSAMYLCASSLTISGGYNEQFFGPGTRLTVL.

The chain couples TRBV28 to TRBJ2-2; the D gene could be TRBD1 or TRBD2 (6 bases each). Germline CDR1 reads MDHEN; CDR2 reads SYDVKM. This CDR3 spans 15 amino acids. V was shortened by 2 bases and J by 6 bases, with 13 bases between the two germline ends. CDR3 amino acids: CASSLLGGWAGELFF. In DNA form, the CDR3 reads TGTGCCAGCAGTTTACTGGGGGGCTGGGCCGGGGAGCTGTTTTTT.

This clone was observed a few times. The chain joins TRBV2 to TRBJ2-5; D remains ambiguous. Germline lookup yields CDR1 SNHLY and CDR2 FYNNEI. Trimming took 4 bases from V and 5 from J, leaving 11 bases between them. The CDR3 contains 13 residues. The chain's CDR3 is CASSVLLWETQYF. DNA for the CDR3: TGTGCCAGCAGTGTTTTGTTGTGGGAGACCCAGTACTTC.

The chain uses TRBV2 and TRBJ2-7; a weak D match, TRBD2 (5 bases). The CDR3 extends over 14 amino acids. With 8 bases removed from V and 7 bases from J, the gap between germline ends came to 21 bases. Per germline, CDR1 SNHLY and CDR2 FYNNEI. For the CDR3, the DNA is TGTGCCAGCGAAAGGGCCCGGACTGGTAGAGAGCAGTACTTC. Translated, it gives CASERARTGREQYF. Supplemented by reference TRBV2 and TRBJ2-7, the full variable domain reads EPEVTQTPSHQVTQMGQEVILRCVPISNHLYFYWYRQILGQKVEFLVSFYNNEISEKSEIFDDQFSVERPDGSNFTLKIRSTKLEDSAMYFCASERARTGREQYFGPGTRLTVT.

The chain couples TRBV4-3 to TRBJ1-4; 10 bases map to TRBD1. Germline V CDR1 and CDR2: LGHNA, YSLEER. This CDR3 is 14 amino acids long. V trimming: 4 bases; J trimming: 8 bases; junction bases outside the gene matches: 4. The CDR3 coding sequence is TGCGCCAGCAGCCTCGACAGGGGGCTAGAAAAACTGTTTTTT. This encodes CASSLDRGLEKLFF.

J is TRBJ2-1 and V is TRBV28; 13 bases fit TRBD2. The CDR3 loop spans 18 amino acids. CDR1 is MDHEN and CDR2 is SYDVKM in the germline V gene. The trim removed 1 base at V and 5 bases at J, leaving 8 bases unmatched. Written as DNA, the CDR3 is TGTGCCAGCAGTTTATCTCCTCTACTAGCGGGAGGGAACAATGAGCAGTTCTTC. It encodes CASSLSPLLAGGNNEQFF.

The gene calls are TRBV7-2 and TRBJ2-7, with TRBD1 as a possible D gene (5 bases). Trimming stripped 3 bases from V and 7 bases from J, with 16 bases between. Germline V gives CDR1 SGHTA, CDR2 FQGNSA. The CDR3 totals 14 residues. The CDR3 sequence: CASSFVGVTAEQYF. CDR3 DNA sequence: TGTGCCAGCAGCTTTGTAGGGGTAACCGCTGAGCAGTACTTC.

CDR3 in amino acids: CASSSTDTQYF. In DNA, the CDR3 is TGTGCCAGCAGCTCCACAGATACGCAGTATTTT. The rearrangement uses TRBV7-3 and TRBJ2-3, with D unclear. Germline assignment: CDR1 SGHTA and CDR2 FQGTGA. V was cut by 4 bases and J by 2 bases, with 1 base left in between. The CDR3 runs to 11 residues.

This clone has a single count. This chain links TRBV30 with TRBJ1-3; D is uncertain. V gave up 0 bases and J gave up 0 bases, with 6 bases separating them. The CDR3 extends over 14 amino acids. The germline V gene encodes CDR1 GTSNPN and CDR2 SVGIG (reference sequence). CDR3 sequence: CAWSVGSSGNTIYF. CDR3 DNA: TGTGCCTGGAGTGTAGGCAGCTCTGGAAACACCATATATTTT.

The V and J genes are TRBV6-4 and TRBJ2-7; D is possibly TRBD2 (6 bases). V lost 8 bases and J 5 bases, leaving 25 bases between the germline ends. Germline CDR1 is MRHNA and CDR2 is SNTAGT. The CDR3 contains 16 residues. The CDR3 DNA reads as TGTGCCAGCTCTTCGATAGGTACGGGGGTATCGGACGAGCAGTACTTC. It encodes CASSSIGTGVSDEQYF.

This sequence joins TRBV5-1 and TRBJ2-6; 10 bases line up with TRBD1. Trimming cost V 4 bases and J 0 bases; bases outside gene matches: 13. The CDR3 has 20 amino acids. The germline V gene has CDR1 SGHRS and CDR2 YFSETQ. CDR3 DNA: TGCGCCAGCAGCCCCTCCGAGACAGGGGGCTCGCGCTCTGGGGCCAACGTCCTGACTTTC. Amino acid sequence: CASSPSETGGSRSGANVLTF.

This chain uses TRBV2 with TRBJ1-2; D unclear. The CDR3 is 11 amino acids. V was clipped by 4 bases and J by 3 bases, with 3 bases between them. Per germline, CDR1 SNHLY and CDR2 FYNNEI. CDR3 residues: CASSVYYGYTF. For the CDR3, the DNA is TGTGCCAGCAGTGTGTACTATGGCTACACCTTC.

The CDR3 region has the DNA TGCGCCAGCAGCCAAGGGTTGCTAACCTCCTACGAGCAGTACTTC. Its translation: CASSQGLLTSYEQYF. The gene calls are TRBV4-3 and TRBJ2-7; no clear D. Germline loops: CDR1 LGHNA, CDR2 YSLEER. V lost 1 base and J lost 0, with 10 bases in between. The CDR3 is made up of 15 amino acids.

The chain combines TRBV11-2 with TRBJ2-1; 13 nucleotides align to TRBD2. CDR1 SGHAT and CDR2 FQNNGV come from the germline V gene. The CDR3 has 17 amino acids. Trimming took 5 bases from V and 2 from J; bases not matched to a gene: 6. As DNA, the CDR3 is TGTGCCAGCAGCCATAGGACTAGCGGGGGCGCCTACAATGAGCAGTTCTTC. Its translation is CASSHRTSGGAYNEQFF.

Only one count was recorded for this clone. The V call is TRBV3-1 (or the pseudogene TRBV3-2), the J call TRBJ1-3; D call uncertain. CDR1 is LGHDT, CDR2 YNNKEL, per germline (reference sequence). V was trimmed by 3 bases and J by 0 bases, leaving 6 bases between them. The CDR3 is made up of 14 amino acids. The CDR3 loop reads CASSQPSSGNTIYF. In nucleotides, the CDR3 is TGTGCCAGCAGCCAGCCTAGCTCTGGAAACACCATATATTTT.

This chain joins TRBV10-3 and TRBJ1-2; no clear D. This CDR3 spans 13 amino acids. Per the germline V gene, CDR1 is ENHRY and CDR2 is SYGVKD. Trimming shortened V by 2 bases and J by 0 bases, and 4 bases separated the two germline ends. DNA of the CDR3: TGTGCCATCAGTGAGGACACTAACTATGGCTACACCTTC. Its translation is CAISEDTNYGYTF.

The chain links TRBV19 to TRBJ1-1; D may be TRBD1 (6 bases). The CDR3 totals 14 residues. CDR1 is LNHDA, CDR2 SQIVND, per germline (reference sequence). The V end was cut by 7 bases, the J end by 1 base, with 13 bases between. CDR3 protein: CASTPPGANTEAFF. CDR3 nucleotide sequence: TGTGCCAGTACCCCCCCGGGGGCGAACACTGAAGCTTTCTTT.

The V and J genes are TRBV19 and TRBJ2-1; 11 bases align to TRBD2. Germline values: CDR1 LNHDA, CDR2 SQIVND (reference sequence). The CDR3 totals 15 residues. V was pared by 4 bases and J by 5 bases, with 4 bases of the junction left unmatched. CDR3 sequence reads: CASSTGTSGDNEQFF. The CDR3 nucleotides read TGTGCCAGTAGTACCGGGACTAGCGGAGACAATGAGCAGTTCTTC.

The J gene is TRBJ1-3, the V gene TRBV30; D not certain. The CDR3 runs 14 residues. Trimming pared 8 bases from V and 3 bases from J, leaving 17 bases between. The germline V gene has CDR1 GTSNPN and CDR2 SVGIG (reference sequence). The DNA for the CDR3 is TGTGCCCGGAAAAGCGTCGGCAGTGGAAACACCATATATTTT. This codes for CARKSVGSGNTIYF. Complete variable domain (other parts from reference TRBV30 and TRBJ1-3): SQTIHQWPATLVQPVGSPLSLECTVEGTSNPNLYWYRQAAGRGLQLLFYSVGIGQISSEVPQNLSASRPQDRQFILSSKKLLLSDSGFYLCARKSVGSGNTIYFGEGSWLTVV.

CDR3 sequence reads: CAWRGGAGYEQYF. The DNA for the CDR3 is TGTGCCTGGAGGGGGGGAGCCGGCTACGAGCAGTACTTC. V usage is TRBV30 and J usage is TRBJ2-7, with D perhaps matching TRBD2 (6 bases). The CDR3 loop spans 13 amino acids. V was shortened by 3 bases and J by 3 bases, with 12 bases between the two germline ends. Germline lookup yields CDR1 GTSNPN and CDR2 SVGIG (reference sequence).

The V call is TRBV28, the J call TRBJ1-4; 9 bases line up with TRBD1. This CDR3 has 18 amino acids. Trimming at V came to 5 bases and at J to 1 base, leaving 11 bases not matched to a gene. The germline V gene has CDR1 MDHEN and CDR2 SYDVKM. The CDR3 region is CASSARGQGIGTNEKLFF. The CDR3 bases are TGTGCCAGCAGTGCCAGGGGACAGGGAATAGGAACTAATGAAAAACTGTTTTTT. Using reference TRBV28 and TRBJ1-4 for the parts outside the CDR3, the full variable domain is DVKVTQSSRYLVKRTGEKVFLECVQDMDHENMFWYRQDPGLGLRLIYFSYDVKMKEKGDIPEGYSVSREKKERFSLILESASTNQTSMYLCASSARGQGIGTNEKLFFGSGTQLSVL.

This chain links TRBV7-2 with TRBJ2-2; D may be TRBD2 (5 bases). This CDR3 region has 14 residues. CDR1 is SGHTA and CDR2 is FQGNSA in the germline V gene. V shed 8 bases and J shed 1 base, with 11 bases lying between them. The CDR3 is CASGRTRNTGELFF. Written as DNA, the CDR3 is TGTGCCAGCGGAAGAACTAGGAACACCGGGGAGCTGTTTTTT.

The chain has TRBV12-3 or TRBV12-4 and TRBJ1-5; 7 bases are shared with TRBD1. This CDR3 is 13 amino acids long. V lost 6 bases, J lost 7 bases, and 6 bases stayed unmatched. CDR3 bases: TGTGCCAGCAGCCGACAGGGAGAACAGCCCCAGCATTTT. As protein: CASSRQGEQPQHF.

The rearrangement uses TRBV5-1 and TRBJ1-1; TRBD1 might be the D (5 bases). There are 14 residues in the CDR3. Germline CDR1 and CDR2: SGHRS and YFSETQ. V lost 0 bases, J lost 2 bases, and 8 bases lay in between. CDR3 sequence reads: CASSLGGQNTEAFF. For the CDR3, the DNA is TGCGCCAGCAGCTTGGGCGGACAAAACACTGAAGCTTTCTTT.

The genes are TRBV28 and TRBJ2-1; TRBD1 matches 9 bases. The CDR3 contains 14 residues. With V trimmed by 5 bases and J by 8 bases, 7 bases remained unmatched. In germline, CDR1 is MDHEN, CDR2 SYDVKM. CDR3 residues: CASSTGGPLDEQFF. The CDR3 nucleotides read TGTGCCAGCAGTACAGGGGGCCCGTTAGATGAGCAGTTCTTC.